The 5 T cell receptor beta chains presented below share a single source sample, sequenced in a study of CD8 T cells in Susac syndrome. RNA in amounts of roughly 0.5 to 1 ug was reverse transcribed with random hexamers. In TCRdb, the immunoSEQ multiplex PCR reads were re-called with MiXCR into one record per CDR3 protein. The sample contains approximately 180,000 distinct CDR3 sequences, almost 96% of which appear only once. The sample was CD4+ T cells from PBMCs. These receptors all come from a human donor with multiple sclerosis.

The chain joins TRBV3-1 to TRBJ2-7, with D tentatively TRBD2 (5 bases). Germline V gene data show CDR1 as LGHDT and CDR2 as YNNKEL (reference sequence). This CDR3 comprises 11 residues. Trimming took off 2 bases at V and 7 bases at J, with 6 bases between the two ends. The DNA for the CDR3 is TGTGCCAGCAGCCAAAGGAGGGAGCAGTACTTC. Amino acids: CASSQRREQYF.

The chain employs TRBV9 and TRBJ1-5, with a tentative D call TRBD1 (6 bases). V lost 4 bases, J lost 0 bases, and 14 bases lay in between. The CDR3 is 16 residues long. Germline V lookup: CDR1 SGDLS, CDR2 YYNGEE. CDR3 amino acids: CASSPQDSFSNQPQHF. In DNA form, the CDR3 reads TGTGCCAGCAGCCCACAGGACAGTTTTAGCAATCAGCCCCAGCATTTT.

This chain links TRBV20-1 with TRBJ1-4; 7 bases align to TRBD1. This CDR3 is 13 amino acids long. The germline V gene has CDR1 DFQATT and CDR2 SNEGSKA (reference sequence). Trimming at V came to 5 bases and at J to 8 bases, leaving 8 bases not matched to a gene. The CDR3 spells CSASQGSEEKLFF. CDR3 coding DNA: TGCAGTGCTTCACAGGGGTCGGAGGAAAAACTGTTTTTT.

The V gene is TRBV7-3, the J gene TRBJ2-2; 9 nucleotides align to TRBD2. J was trimmed by 6 bases and V by 5 bases; bases with no gene match: 10. The CDR3 has 16 residues. Germline loops: CDR1 SGHTA, CDR2 FQGTGA. The CDR3 protein is CASSPPGGGASGELFF. The CDR3 region has the DNA TGTGCCAGCAGCCCCCCAGGCGGGGGGGCATCCGGGGAGCTGTTTTTT.

The V gene is TRBV6-5, the J gene TRBJ1-6, with TRBD1 matching 7 bases. J was trimmed by 0 bases and V by 0 bases; bases with no gene match: 5. CDR1 MNHEY and CDR2 SVGAGI come from the germline V gene. The CDR3 is made up of 18 amino acids. The chain's CDR3 is CASSYSITGASYNSPLHF. In DNA form, the CDR3 reads TGTGCCAGCAGTTACTCGATTACAGGGGCCTCCTATAATTCACCCCTCCACTTT.